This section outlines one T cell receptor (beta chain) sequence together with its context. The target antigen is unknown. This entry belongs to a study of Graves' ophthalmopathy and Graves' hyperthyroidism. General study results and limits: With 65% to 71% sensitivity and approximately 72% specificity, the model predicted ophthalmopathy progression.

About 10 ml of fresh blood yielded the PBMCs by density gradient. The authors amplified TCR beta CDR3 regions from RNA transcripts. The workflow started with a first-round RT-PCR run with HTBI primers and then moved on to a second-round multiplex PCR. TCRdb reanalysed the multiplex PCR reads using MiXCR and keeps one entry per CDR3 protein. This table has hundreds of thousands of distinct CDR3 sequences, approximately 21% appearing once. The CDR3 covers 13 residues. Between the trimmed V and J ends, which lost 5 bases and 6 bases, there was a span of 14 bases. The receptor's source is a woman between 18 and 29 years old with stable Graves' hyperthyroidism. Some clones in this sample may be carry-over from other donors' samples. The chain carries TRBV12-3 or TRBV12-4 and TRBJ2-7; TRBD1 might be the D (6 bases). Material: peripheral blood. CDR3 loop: CASSPNWGLEQYF. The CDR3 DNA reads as TGTGCCAGCAGTCCCAACTGGGGGCTCGAGCAGTACTTC.